The source of this T cell receptor (beta chain) is a study of T cell responses to AZD1222 COVID-19 vaccine. The method was immunoSEQ multiplex PCR; TCRdb's version includes in-frame clones alone and lacks a portion of them. The sample contains 95,000 to 150,000 clones, roughly 92% of which appear only once. Per the germline V gene, CDR1 is SNHLY and CDR2 is FYNNEI. There are 18 residues in the CDR3. Trimming took off 4 bases at V and 0 bases at J, with 22 bases between the two ends. Study results and limitations: Spike-specific TCR breadth rose after two AZD1222 doses, and depth rose as well. Nearly half of spike-specific TCRs reportedly target variant regions that are unmutated in the B.1.351 and B.1.1.7 variants. Baseline serology detected seropositivity in only six or seven AZD1222 recipients. Only after the peak T cell response were repertoires sampled.

On this clone: Its target is not known.

The sample consisted of peripheral blood, taken on day 0 of AZD1222 vaccination. This chain links TRBV2 with TRBJ2-7; D is perhaps TRBD1 (6 bases). This sequence originates from an adult in good health. The CDR3 loop reads CASSGAKRGGNHSYEQYV. CDR3 bases: TGTGCCAGCAGTGGGGCAAAACGAGGGGGAAACCACTCCTACGAGCAGTACGTC.